A selection of T cell receptor beta chains follows, all from one sample in a study of T cell clonotyping in hematopoietic cell transplantation. Profiling relied on immunoSEQ multiplex PCR, and the TCRdb table lists in-frame clones only, not all of them. The sample lists approximately 8,700 clones; roughly 87% were seen once. This sample comprised peripheral blood mononuclear cells, obtained before stem cell transplant. The receptors come from a woman aged 55-69 years with acute myeloid leukemia. Some clones in this sample may be carry-over from other donors' samples. Each CDR3 is given with its conserved first and last residue. The order of the fields is J gene, V gene, clone size, D gene, CDR3 protein, CDR3 DNA. A D gene is named only where the DNA matches it firmly. Rows may omit the clone size; those that give it use once, few, many or a size class.

J: TRBJ2-1; V: TRBV6-6; size: NA; D: TRBD2; CDR3: CASSPLGLAEYNEQFF; DNA: TGTGCCAGCAGTCCTTTGGGGCTAGCGGAATACAATGAGCAGTTCTTC
J: TRBJ2-5; V: TRBV9; size: NA; D: NA; CDR3: CASSPRDSGGETQYF; DNA: TGTGCCAGCAGCCCCCGGGACTCTGGGGGGGAGACCCAGTACTTC
J: TRBJ2-3; V: TRBV30; size: once; D: NA; CDR3: CAQLSSGSTDTQYF; DNA: TGTGCCCAGTTATCCAGCGGGAGCACAGATACGCAGTATTTT
J: TRBJ2-2; V: TRBV11-2; size: NA; D: NA; CDR3: CASRLPNTGELFF; DNA: TGTGCCAGCAGACTCCCGAACACCGGGGAGCTGTTTTTT
J: TRBJ2-2; V: TRBV13; size: once; D: NA; CDR3: CASSLGPGELFF; DNA: TGTGCCAGCAGCTTAGGGCCCGGGGAGCTGTTTTTT
J: TRBJ2-1; V: TRBV27; size: NA; D: NA; CDR3: CASSSGGSYNEQFF; DNA: TGTGCCAGCAGTTCTGGTGGCTCCTACAATGAGCAGTTCTTC
J: TRBJ2-1; V: TRBV7-2; size: NA; D: TRBD2; CDR3: CASSLGHGRTYNEQFF; DNA: TGTGCCAGCAGCTTAGGTCACGGGAGGACGTACAATGAGCAGTTCTTC
J: TRBJ2-2; V: TRBV27; size: NA; D: NA; CDR3: CASSSDTGELFF; DNA: TGTGCCAGCAGTTCGGACACCGGGGAGCTGTTTTTT
J: TRBJ1-2; V: TRBV14; size: NA; D: NA; CDR3: CASSQETGANYGYTF; DNA: TGTGCCAGCAGCCAAGAAACAGGAGCTAACTATGGCTACACCTTC
J: TRBJ2-3; V: TRBV2; size: NA; D: TRBD1; CDR3: CASWDRGTDTQYF; DNA: TGTGCCAGCTGGGACAGGGGCACAGATACGCAGTATTTT
J: TRBJ1-1; V: TRBV9; size: NA; D: NA; CDR3: CASSVGGWENTEAFF; DNA: TGTGCCAGCAGCGTAGGAGGGTGGGAGAACACTGAAGCTTTCTTT
J: TRBJ1-1; V: TRBV18; size: once; D: NA; CDR3: CASSPGSQSGLNTEAFF; DNA: TGTGCCAGCTCACCAGGTTCTCAATCGGGTCTGAACACTGAAGCTTTCTTT
J: TRBJ2-3; V: TRBV4-1; size: NA; D: TRBD2; CDR3: CASSQNHASGTSTDTQYF; DNA: TGCGCCAGCAGCCAAAATCATGCTAGCGGCACTAGCACAGATACGCAGTATTTT
J: TRBJ1-2; V: TRBV11-2; size: few; D: NA; CDR3: CASSLTTDNYGYTF; DNA: TGTGCCAGCAGTCTCACTACAGATAACTATGGCTACACCTTC
J: TRBJ2-2; V: TRBV19; size: NA; D: NA; CDR3: CASSITNTGELFF; DNA: TGTGCCAGTAGTATAACAAACACCGGGGAGCTGTTTTTT
J: TRBJ2-7; V: TRBV11-1; size: NA; D: TRBD1; CDR3: CASSLWDRAGRDEQYF; DNA: TGTGCCAGCAGCTTATGGGACAGGGCCGGCCGGGACGAGCAGTACTTC
J: TRBJ2-2; V: TRBV28; size: NA; D: NA; CDR3: CASSLRTENTGELFF; DNA: TGTGCCAGCAGTTTACGAACGGAGAACACCGGGGAGCTGTTTTTT
J: TRBJ1-5; V: TRBV4-1; size: NA; D: NA; CDR3: CASSYEYREVQPQHF; DNA: TGCGCCAGCAGCTATGAATACAGGGAGGTTCAGCCCCAGCATTTT
J: TRBJ2-2; V: TRBV5-4; size: NA; D: TRBD1; CDR3: CASSLGQGEWENTGELFF; DNA: TGTGCCAGCAGCTTGGGACAGGGGGAATGGGAGAACACCGGGGAGCTGTTTTTT
J: TRBJ2-5; V: TRBV7-9; size: NA; D: NA; CDR3: CASTGRVPTHAQETQYF; DNA: TGTGCCAGCACCGGTAGGGTTCCCACACACGCCCAAGAGACCCAGTACTTC
J: TRBJ1-5; V: TRBV12-1; size: few; D: NA; CDR3: CASSFVLRSGRPEPQHF; DNA: TGTGCCAGCAGCTTTGTTTTGCGTAGTGGGAGGCCTGAGCCCCAGCATTTT
J: TRBJ2-7; V: TRBV28; size: NA; D: NA; CDR3: CASSSGQHSEQYF; DNA: TGTGCCAGCAGTTCAGGACAGCACTCGGAGCAGTACTTC
J: TRBJ2-7; V: TRBV7-3; size: NA; D: TRBD2; CDR3: CASSISGSQSYEQYF; DNA: TGTGCCAGCAGCATTAGCGGGAGTCAATCCTACGAGCAGTACTTC
J: TRBJ1-2; V: TRBV10-3; size: NA; D: TRBD1; CDR3: CAIRDRGYGYTF; DNA: TGTGCCATCAGAGACAGGGGTTATGGCTACACCTTC
J: TRBJ1-1; V: TRBV6-1; size: NA; D: NA; CDR3: CASSEGEGWTEAFF; DNA: TGTGCCAGCAGTGAGGGGGAAGGGTGGACTGAAGCTTTCTTT
J: TRBJ1-2; V: TRBV11-2; size: few; D: TRBD1; CDR3: CASSPGQDYGYTF; DNA: TGTGCCAGCAGCCCGGGACAGGACTATGGCTACACCTTC
J: TRBJ1-3; V: TRBV9; size: few; D: NA; CDR3: CASSETGFSGNTIYF; DNA: TGTGCCAGCAGCGAAACAGGTTTCTCTGGAAACACCATATATTTT
J: TRBJ1-1; V: TRBV30; size: NA; D: NA; CDR3: CAWSVRKGYTEAFF; DNA: TGTGCCTGGAGTGTAAGGAAAGGATACACTGAAGCTTTCTTT
J: TRBJ2-7; V: TRBV28; size: NA; D: TRBD2; CDR3: CASSVQREIYEQYF; DNA: TGTGCCAGCAGTGTTCAGCGGGAGATCTACGAGCAGTACTTC
J: TRBJ2-2; V: TRBV29-1; size: hyperexpanded; D: NA; CDR3: CSVPVDTGELFF; DNA: TGCAGCGTTCCAGTAGACACCGGGGAGCTGTTTTTT
J: TRBJ1-5; V: TRBV2; size: few; D: NA; CDR3: CASTPPGGVGQPQHF; DNA: TGTGCCAGCACCCCTCCCGGGGGGGTGGGACAGCCCCAGCATTTT
J: TRBJ2-1; V: TRBV28; size: NA; D: NA; CDR3: CASSPLPVLHEQFF; DNA: TGTGCCAGCAGTCCCCTGCCAGTTTTGCATGAGCAGTTCTTC
J: TRBJ1-5; V: TRBV12-5; size: NA; D: NA; CDR3: CASGLVLGSNQPQHF; DNA: TGTGCTAGTGGTTTGGTACTGGGAAGCAATCAGCCCCAGCATTTT
J: TRBJ2-1; V: TRBV2; size: once; D: NA; CDR3: CASRSGTPVRVQFF; DNA: TGTGCCAGCAGATCCGGGACTCCCGTGCGTGTGCAGTTCTTC
J: TRBJ1-2; V: TRBV9; size: NA; D: TRBD1; CDR3: CASSLGTGNYGYTF; DNA: TGTGCCAGCAGCCTCGGGACAGGGAACTATGGCTACACCTTC
J: TRBJ1-5; V: TRBV4-2; size: NA; D: NA; CDR3: CAGSQVELGDQPQHF; DNA: TGTGCCGGCAGCCAAGTGGAATTAGGAGACCAGCCCCAGCATTTT
J: TRBJ1-2; V: TRBV7-8; size: NA; D: NA; CDR3: CASSPNLRTSDYGYTF; DNA: TGTGCCAGCAGCCCTAATCTCCGGACATCTGACTATGGCTACACCTTC
J: TRBJ1-2; V: TRBV27; size: NA; D: TRBD1; CDR3: CASTRQGSGGRNGYTF; DNA: TGTGCCAGCACCCGACAGGGGTCCGGGGGCCGGAATGGCTACACCTTC
J: TRBJ1-1; V: TRBV4-1; size: NA; D: NA; CDR3: CASSQDQLNTEAFF; DNA: TGCGCCAGCAGCCAAGATCAGTTGAACACTGAAGCTTTCTTT
J: TRBJ2-7; V: TRBV7-9; size: NA; D: NA; CDR3: CASSYGDYEQYF; DNA: TGTGCCAGCAGCTACGGGGACTACGAGCAGTACTTC
J: TRBJ1-1; V: TRBV18; size: NA; D: NA; CDR3: CASSIVESRDTEAFF; DNA: TGTGCCAGCTCGATCGTGGAGAGCAGGGACACTGAAGCTTTCTTT
J: TRBJ1-2; V: TRBV28; size: NA; D: NA; CDR3: CASSPRSRNYGYTF; DNA: TGTGCCAGCAGCCCGCGGTCCCGTAACTATGGCTACACCTTC
J: TRBJ2-1; V: TRBV11-2; size: NA; D: NA; CDR3: CASSTPGHPSYNEQFF; DNA: TGTGCCAGCAGCACTCCGGGACATCCCTCCTACAATGAGCAGTTCTTC
J: TRBJ2-1; V: TRBV4-1; size: few; D: TRBD2; CDR3: CASSHLAGGTNEQFF; DNA: TGCGCCAGCAGCCACCTAGCGGGAGGAACCAATGAGCAGTTCTTC
J: TRBJ2-7; V: TRBV30; size: NA; D: NA; CDR3: CAWSAAGSSYEQYF; DNA: TGTGCCTGGAGTGCAGCCGGGAGCTCCTACGAGCAGTACTTC
J: TRBJ1-4; V: TRBV19; size: NA; D: NA; CDR3: CASRSGAVEKLFF; DNA: TGTGCCAGTCGAAGCGGGGCGGTTGAAAAACTGTTTTTT
J: TRBJ1-3; V: TRBV30; size: NA; D: TRBD1; CDR3: CAWRGQGGNTIYF; DNA: TGTGCCTGGAGGGGACAGGGAGGGAACACCATATATTTT
J: TRBJ2-3; V: TRBV19; size: NA; D: TRBD1; CDR3: CASSQLRGRGDTQYF; DNA: TGTGCCAGTAGTCAACTCAGGGGGCGCGGGGATACGCAGTATTTT
J: TRBJ2-1; V: TRBV29-1; size: NA; D: TRBD2; CDR3: CSGKLAGGGNEQFF; DNA: TGCAGCGGGAAACTAGCGGGAGGGGGCAATGAGCAGTTCTTC